A selection of T cell receptor beta chains follows, all from one sample in a study of a mutant IDH1 vaccine in newly diagnosed glioma. These receptors' antigens are unknown. The protocol was immunoSEQ multiplex PCR, while the TCRdb copy is restricted to in-frame clones and leaves out a portion. The sample yields approximately 44,000 clones, 84% seen once. The sample in question was PBMCs, obtained from a glioma patient whose treatment included an IDH1 peptide vaccine. The source is a woman under 30 with glioma. Some clones in this sample may be carry-over from other donors' samples. CDR3s include the opening cysteine and the closing phenylalanine or tryptophan. D genes are given only for firm matches. The size field is filled for only some rows; it gives once, few, many or a size class.

d_gene: NA
j_gene: TRBJ1-3
abundance: NA
v_gene: TRBV7-9
CDR3aa: CASSSGSPSGNTIYF
CDR3nt: TGTGCCAGCAGCTCTGGATCCCCCTCTGGAAACACCATATATTTT

d_gene: NA
j_gene: TRBJ1-1
abundance: NA
v_gene: TRBV9
CDR3aa: CASTKDGASNTEAFF
CDR3nt: TGTGCCAGCACCAAAGACGGAGCATCGAACACTGAAGCTTTCTTT

d_gene: NA
j_gene: TRBJ1-2
abundance: NA
v_gene: TRBV7-3
CDR3aa: CASSLEGINYGYTF
CDR3nt: TGTGCCAGCAGCTTAGAAGGGATTAACTATGGCTACACCTTC

d_gene: NA
j_gene: TRBJ2-3
abundance: NA
v_gene: TRBV9
CDR3aa: CASSYPQGKNLPSTDTQYF
CDR3nt: TGTGCCAGCAGCTACCCGCAGGGCAAGAACCTTCCCTCCACAGATACGCAGTATTTT

d_gene: NA
j_gene: TRBJ2-5
abundance: NA
v_gene: TRBV2
CDR3aa: CASSYFRVGETQYF
CDR3nt: TGTGCCAGCAGTTATTTCAGGGTGGGGGAGACCCAGTACTTC

d_gene: NA
j_gene: TRBJ1-4
abundance: few
v_gene: TRBV5-4
CDR3aa: CASSAGGRLNEKLFF
CDR3nt: TGTGCCAGCAGCGCCGGGGGACGGCTGAATGAAAAACTGTTTTTT

d_gene: TRBD1
j_gene: TRBJ1-1
abundance: NA
v_gene: TRBV7-9
CDR3aa: CASSFEDRDAFF
CDR3nt: TGTGCCAGCAGCTTTGAGGACAGGGACGCTTTCTTT

d_gene: TRBD2
j_gene: TRBJ2-3
abundance: NA
v_gene: TRBV2
CDR3aa: CASSENGLAGDTQYF
CDR3nt: TGTGCCAGCAGTGAAAACGGACTAGCCGGAGATACGCAGTATTTT

d_gene: NA
j_gene: TRBJ1-2
abundance: NA
v_gene: TRBV27
CDR3aa: CASSLSTGNYGYTF
CDR3nt: TGTGCCAGCAGTTTATCGACGGGGAACTATGGCTACACCTTC

d_gene: NA
j_gene: TRBJ1-6
abundance: NA
v_gene: TRBV10-3
CDR3aa: CAISESGSPLHF
CDR3nt: TGTGCCATCAGTGAGTCGGGTTCACCCCTCCACTTT

d_gene: NA
j_gene: TRBJ1-1
abundance: NA
v_gene: TRBV4-2
CDR3aa: CASTIGRSNTEAFF
CDR3nt: TGTGCCAGCACTATCGGACGGTCGAACACTGAAGCTTTCTTT

d_gene: NA
j_gene: TRBJ2-2
abundance: NA
v_gene: TRBV29-1
CDR3aa: CSAREGQWNTGELFF
CDR3nt: TGCAGCGCCCGGGAGGGACAGTGGAACACCGGGGAGCTGTTTTTT

d_gene: TRBD1
j_gene: TRBJ2-7
abundance: NA
v_gene: TRBV6-1
CDR3aa: CASSEGDSLTYEQYF
CDR3nt: TGTGCCAGCAGTGAGGGGGACAGCCTAACCTACGAGCAGTACTTC